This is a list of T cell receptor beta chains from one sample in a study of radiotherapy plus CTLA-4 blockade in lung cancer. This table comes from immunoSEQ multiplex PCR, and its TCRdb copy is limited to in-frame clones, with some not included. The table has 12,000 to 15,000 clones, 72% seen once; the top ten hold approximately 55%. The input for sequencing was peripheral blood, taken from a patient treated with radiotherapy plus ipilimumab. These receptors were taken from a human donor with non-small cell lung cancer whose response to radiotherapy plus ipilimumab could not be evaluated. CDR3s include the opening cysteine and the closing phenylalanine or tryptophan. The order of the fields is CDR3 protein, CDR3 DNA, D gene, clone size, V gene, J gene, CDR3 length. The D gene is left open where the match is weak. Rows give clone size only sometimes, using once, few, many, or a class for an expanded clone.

cdr3_aa: CASGVDRTEAFF
cdr3_nt: TGTGCCAGCGGAGTCGATCGTACTGAAGCTTTCTTT
d_call: NA
clone_size: NA
v_call: TRBV5-4
j_call: TRBJ1-1
cdr3_length: 12

cdr3_aa: CAISEFAGQGRAVSSYEQYF
cdr3_nt: TGTGCCATCAGTGAGTTTGCGGGACAGGGAAGAGCGGTGTCCTCCTACGAGCAGTACTTC
d_call: TRBD1
clone_size: NA
v_call: TRBV10-3
j_call: TRBJ2-7
cdr3_length: 20

cdr3_aa: CASSTLAGGGYTEAFF
cdr3_nt: TGTGCCAGTAGTACCCTCGCGGGGGGAGGGTACACTGAAGCTTTCTTT
d_call: NA
clone_size: NA
v_call: TRBV19
j_call: TRBJ1-1
cdr3_length: 16

cdr3_aa: CASSATGNEQFF
cdr3_nt: TGTGCCAGCAGCGCGACAGGGAATGAGCAGTTCTTC
d_call: TRBD1
clone_size: NA
v_call: TRBV7-9
j_call: TRBJ2-1
cdr3_length: 12

cdr3_aa: CACAVAGAGGELFF
cdr3_nt: TGTGCCTGCGCAGTGGCGGGGGCGGGCGGGGAGCTGTTTTTT
d_call: NA
clone_size: NA
v_call: TRBV25-1
j_call: TRBJ2-2
cdr3_length: 14

cdr3_aa: CASSPTVSGNTIYF
cdr3_nt: TGTGCTAGCAGCCCGACAGTCTCTGGAAACACCATATATTTT
d_call: NA
clone_size: NA
v_call: TRBV7-7
j_call: TRBJ1-3
cdr3_length: 14

cdr3_aa: CASSQDQGDWTQYF
cdr3_nt: TGCGCCAGCAGCCAAGATCAGGGGGACTGGACCCAGTACTTC
d_call: NA
clone_size: NA
v_call: TRBV4-1
j_call: TRBJ2-5
cdr3_length: 14

cdr3_aa: CASTSESSYEQYF
cdr3_nt: TGTGCCAGCACGAGCGAGAGCTCCTACGAGCAGTACTTC
d_call: NA
clone_size: NA
v_call: TRBV5-4
j_call: TRBJ2-7
cdr3_length: 13

cdr3_aa: CASSERRQSNQPQHF
cdr3_nt: TGTGCCAGCAGTGAAAGAAGACAGAGCAATCAGCCCCAGCATTTT
d_call: NA
clone_size: NA
v_call: TRBV2
j_call: TRBJ1-5
cdr3_length: 15

cdr3_aa: CASSLVGQGALRLPENIQYF
cdr3_nt: TGCGCCAGCAGCTTGGTAGGACAGGGGGCCCTAAGGCTTCCAGAAAACATTCAGTACTTC
d_call: TRBD1
clone_size: few
v_call: TRBV5-1
j_call: TRBJ2-4
cdr3_length: 20

cdr3_aa: CASIYGRGLNTEAFF
cdr3_nt: TGTGCCAGCATCTACGGGCGGGGTTTGAACACTGAAGCTTTCTTT
d_call: NA
clone_size: once
v_call: TRBV6-1
j_call: TRBJ1-1
cdr3_length: 15

cdr3_aa: CASSQGTGGSYEQYF
cdr3_nt: TGTGCCAGCAGCCAGGGGACAGGGGGTTCGTACGAGCAGTACTTC
d_call: TRBD1
clone_size: NA
v_call: TRBV14
j_call: TRBJ2-7
cdr3_length: 15

cdr3_aa: CASSPQGVNTEAFF
cdr3_nt: TGTGCCAGCTCACCACAAGGGGTGAACACTGAAGCTTTCTTT
d_call: NA
clone_size: few
v_call: TRBV18
j_call: TRBJ1-1
cdr3_length: 14

cdr3_aa: CASSSGAILLPAFF
cdr3_nt: TGTGCCAGCAGTTCAGGTGCCATTCTTTTGCCAGCTTTCTTT
d_call: NA
clone_size: few
v_call: TRBV9
j_call: TRBJ1-1
cdr3_length: 14

cdr3_aa: CASSQFGTAPYF
cdr3_nt: TGCGCCAGCAGCCAATTTGGGACAGCCCCGTACTTC
d_call: TRBD1
clone_size: NA
v_call: TRBV4-1
j_call: TRBJ2-5
cdr3_length: 12

cdr3_aa: CAGKQGSEKLFF
cdr3_nt: TGTGCCGGCAAACAGGGAAGTGAAAAACTGTTTTTT
d_call: NA
clone_size: NA
v_call: TRBV25-1
j_call: TRBJ1-4
cdr3_length: 12

cdr3_aa: CASGLVRVSGARGGETQYF
cdr3_nt: TGTGCTAGTGGTTTGGTACGGGTATCCGGGGCAAGAGGGGGAGAGACCCAGTACTTC
d_call: NA
clone_size: NA
v_call: TRBV12-5
j_call: TRBJ2-5
cdr3_length: 19

cdr3_aa: CASRTGTGAGWEQYF
cdr3_nt: TGTGCCAGCAGGACTGGGACAGGGGCCGGGTGGGAGCAGTACTTC
d_call: TRBD1
clone_size: once
v_call: TRBV28
j_call: TRBJ2-7
cdr3_length: 15

cdr3_aa: CASSEQRGAGRDTQYF
cdr3_nt: TGTGCCAGCAGCGAACAGCGGGGGGCCGGTAGAGATACGCAGTATTTT
d_call: TRBD2
clone_size: once
v_call: TRBV9
j_call: TRBJ2-3
cdr3_length: 16

cdr3_aa: CASSSGLQETQYF
cdr3_nt: TGTGCCAGCAGCTCGGGACTTCAAGAGACCCAGTACTTC
d_call: NA
clone_size: NA
v_call: TRBV7-2
j_call: TRBJ2-5
cdr3_length: 13

cdr3_aa: CASRPDPRLAGKETQYF
cdr3_nt: TGCGCCAGCAGACCCGACCCAAGACTAGCGGGGAAAGAGACCCAGTACTTC
d_call: TRBD2
clone_size: NA
v_call: TRBV10-2
j_call: TRBJ2-5
cdr3_length: 17

cdr3_aa: CASSSQAPNEQYF
cdr3_nt: TGTGCCAGCAGCTCCCAGGCCCCCAACGAGCAGTACTTC
d_call: NA
clone_size: NA
v_call: TRBV11-2
j_call: TRBJ2-7
cdr3_length: 13

cdr3_aa: CAILADGALRENTEAFF
cdr3_nt: TGTGCCATCCTAGCGGACGGGGCCTTGAGGGAGAACACTGAAGCTTTCTTT
d_call: NA
clone_size: NA
v_call: TRBV10-3
j_call: TRBJ1-1
cdr3_length: 17

cdr3_aa: CASSEALGGADTQYF
cdr3_nt: TGCGCCAGCAGCGAAGCCTTGGGCGGGGCAGATACGCAGTATTTT
d_call: NA
clone_size: NA
v_call: TRBV5-1
j_call: TRBJ2-3
cdr3_length: 15

cdr3_aa: CASSPGGLVTEAFF
cdr3_nt: TGTGCCAGCAGCCCCGGGGGGCTTGTTACTGAAGCTTTCTTT
d_call: NA
clone_size: NA
v_call: TRBV9
j_call: TRBJ1-1
cdr3_length: 14

cdr3_aa: CASSVRLINTGELFF
cdr3_nt: TGTGCCAGCAGTGTAAGACTCATTAACACCGGGGAGCTGTTTTTT
d_call: NA
clone_size: once
v_call: TRBV6-1
j_call: TRBJ2-2
cdr3_length: 15

cdr3_aa: CASSTAGQGNTEAFF
cdr3_nt: TGTGCCAGCAGCACCGCGGGACAGGGGAACACTGAAGCTTTCTTT
d_call: TRBD1
clone_size: NA
v_call: TRBV9
j_call: TRBJ1-1
cdr3_length: 15

cdr3_aa: CSVTNGQGDGYTF
cdr3_nt: TGCAGCGTCACGAACGGACAGGGAGATGGCTACACCTTC
d_call: TRBD1
clone_size: NA
v_call: TRBV29-1
j_call: TRBJ1-2
cdr3_length: 13

cdr3_aa: CASSESQGSGNQPQHF
cdr3_nt: TGTGCCAGCAGTGAATCACAGGGAAGCGGCAATCAGCCCCAGCATTTT
d_call: NA
clone_size: medium-sized
v_call: TRBV6-1
j_call: TRBJ1-5
cdr3_length: 16

cdr3_aa: CASSLGGRGETQYF
cdr3_nt: TGTGCCAGCAGCTTAGGTGGTAGGGGAGAGACCCAGTACTTC
d_call: NA
clone_size: NA
v_call: TRBV7-6
j_call: TRBJ2-5
cdr3_length: 14

cdr3_aa: CAWGRVGTDTQYF
cdr3_nt: TGTGCCTGGGGGCGGGTAGGAACAGATACGCAGTATTTT
d_call: NA
clone_size: NA
v_call: TRBV30
j_call: TRBJ2-3
cdr3_length: 13

cdr3_aa: CASSFWTSGGDNEQFF
cdr3_nt: TGCGCCAGCAGCTTTTGGACTAGCGGGGGGGACAATGAGCAGTTCTTC
d_call: TRBD2
clone_size: NA
v_call: TRBV5-1
j_call: TRBJ2-1
cdr3_length: 16

cdr3_aa: CASSPRDEQYF
cdr3_nt: TGTGCCAGCTCCCCTCGGGACGAGCAGTACTTC
d_call: NA
clone_size: NA
v_call: TRBV18
j_call: TRBJ2-7
cdr3_length: 11

cdr3_aa: CASSVRQVLTGELFF
cdr3_nt: TGTGCCAGCAGCGTACGACAGGTCCTCACCGGGGAGCTGTTTTTT
d_call: NA
clone_size: NA
v_call: TRBV9
j_call: TRBJ2-2
cdr3_length: 15

cdr3_aa: CASSPPAGGYNEQFF
cdr3_nt: TGTGCCAGCTCACCACCCGCGGGGGGCTACAATGAGCAGTTCTTC
d_call: TRBD2
clone_size: NA
v_call: TRBV18
j_call: TRBJ2-1
cdr3_length: 15

cdr3_aa: CASSLYGTGSNQPQHF
cdr3_nt: TGTGCCAGCAGCTTATATGGGACAGGCTCTAATCAGCCCCAGCATTTT
d_call: TRBD1
clone_size: NA
v_call: TRBV7-3
j_call: TRBJ1-5
cdr3_length: 16

cdr3_aa: CASSPGDDQPQHF
cdr3_nt: TGTGCCAGCAGTCCAGGGGACGATCAGCCCCAGCATTTT
d_call: NA
clone_size: NA
v_call: TRBV2
j_call: TRBJ1-5
cdr3_length: 13

cdr3_aa: CASSPNYRGQGYTF
cdr3_nt: TGCGCCAGCAGCCCAAATTACAGGGGGCAGGGCTACACCTTC
d_call: TRBD1
clone_size: NA
v_call: TRBV5-1
j_call: TRBJ1-2
cdr3_length: 14

cdr3_aa: CAIRDRMNTGELFF
cdr3_nt: TGTGCCATCCGGGACAGGATGAACACCGGGGAGCTGTTTTTT
d_call: TRBD1
clone_size: NA
v_call: TRBV10-3
j_call: TRBJ2-2
cdr3_length: 14

cdr3_aa: CATSISGGPDEQYF
cdr3_nt: TGCGCCACCTCTATCTCGGGGGGGCCTGACGAGCAGTACTTC
d_call: TRBD2
clone_size: many
v_call: TRBV10-1
j_call: TRBJ2-7
cdr3_length: 14

cdr3_aa: CASSLDPAGSGEQYF
cdr3_nt: TGTGCCAGCAGCTTAGATCCCGCAGGCTCAGGTGAGCAGTACTTC
d_call: NA
clone_size: NA
v_call: TRBV7-9
j_call: TRBJ2-7
cdr3_length: 15

cdr3_aa: CASSIRTGINQPQHF
cdr3_nt: TGTGCCAGTAGTATTAGGACAGGCATCAATCAGCCCCAGCATTTT
d_call: TRBD1
clone_size: NA
v_call: TRBV19
j_call: TRBJ1-5
cdr3_length: 15

cdr3_aa: CAWSEKGAYQETQYF
cdr3_nt: TGTGCCTGGAGTGAGAAGGGGGCGTACCAAGAGACCCAGTACTTC
d_call: TRBD1
clone_size: NA
v_call: TRBV30
j_call: TRBJ2-5
cdr3_length: 15

cdr3_aa: CASSLGQGDQPQHF
cdr3_nt: TGTGCCAGCAGCTTGGGACAGGGCGATCAGCCCCAGCATTTT
d_call: TRBD1
clone_size: NA
v_call: TRBV7-8
j_call: TRBJ1-5
cdr3_length: 14

cdr3_aa: CASSTGTGGGNYGYTF
cdr3_nt: TGTGCCAGCAGCACCGGGACAGGGGGTGGAAACTATGGCTACACCTTC
d_call: TRBD1
clone_size: few
v_call: TRBV5-4
j_call: TRBJ1-2
cdr3_length: 16

cdr3_aa: CATNPSGAAGELFF
cdr3_nt: TGTGCCACCAACCCTAGCGGGGCGGCCGGGGAGCTGTTTTTT
d_call: TRBD2
clone_size: NA
v_call: TRBV15
j_call: TRBJ2-2
cdr3_length: 14

cdr3_aa: CASSLARVGYTF
cdr3_nt: TGTGCCAGCAGCTTAGCCCGGGTTGGCTACACCTTC
d_call: NA
clone_size: NA
v_call: TRBV7-2
j_call: TRBJ1-2
cdr3_length: 12

cdr3_aa: CASSYGGRVVDTQYF
cdr3_nt: TGTGCCAGCAGCTACGGGGGGCGGGTGGTAGATACGCAGTATTTT
d_call: NA
clone_size: NA
v_call: TRBV7-2
j_call: TRBJ2-3
cdr3_length: 15

cdr3_aa: CASSGRQVNTEAFF
cdr3_nt: TGTGCCAGTAGTGGACGACAGGTGAACACTGAAGCTTTCTTT
d_call: NA
clone_size: few
v_call: TRBV19
j_call: TRBJ1-1
cdr3_length: 14

cdr3_aa: CASSGKGLPTGGEAFF
cdr3_nt: TGCGCCAGCAGTGGTAAGGGTCTCCCAACGGGGGGTGAAGCTTTCTTT
d_call: NA
clone_size: few
v_call: TRBV10-1
j_call: TRBJ1-1
cdr3_length: 16

cdr3_aa: CASSMRTGAGSPLHF
cdr3_nt: TGTGCCAGTAGTATGCGGACAGGGGCAGGATCACCCCTCCACTTT
d_call: TRBD1
clone_size: few
v_call: TRBV19
j_call: TRBJ1-6
cdr3_length: 15

cdr3_aa: CASSLAIGGGAPLGEYF
cdr3_nt: TGTGCCAGCAGCTTAGCCATCGGCGGGGGGGCCCCTTTGGGCGAGTACTTC
d_call: TRBD2
clone_size: NA
v_call: TRBV7-8
j_call: TRBJ2-7
cdr3_length: 17

cdr3_aa: CASSLARGGEETQYF
cdr3_nt: TGCGCCAGCAGCTTGGCCAGAGGGGGTGAAGAGACCCAGTACTTC
d_call: NA
clone_size: NA
v_call: TRBV5-1
j_call: TRBJ2-5
cdr3_length: 15

cdr3_aa: CASSVRGGETQYF
cdr3_nt: TGTGCCAGCAGTGTCCGGGGGGGAGAGACCCAGTACTTC
d_call: TRBD2
clone_size: NA
v_call: TRBV2
j_call: TRBJ2-5
cdr3_length: 13

cdr3_aa: CASSDLQVTGYTF
cdr3_nt: TGTGCCAGCAGTGATCTCCAGGTGACGGGCTACACCTTC
d_call: NA
clone_size: NA
v_call: TRBV2
j_call: TRBJ1-2
cdr3_length: 13

cdr3_aa: CASTAGRGIAEAFF
cdr3_nt: TGTGCCAGCACAGCGGGACGAGGAATAGCTGAAGCTTTCTTT
d_call: NA
clone_size: NA
v_call: TRBV6-5
j_call: TRBJ1-1
cdr3_length: 14

cdr3_aa: CASRRGGETQYF
cdr3_nt: TGTGCCAGCAGGCGGGGGGGGGAGACCCAGTACTTC
d_call: TRBD2
clone_size: NA
v_call: TRBV27
j_call: TRBJ2-5
cdr3_length: 12

cdr3_aa: CASSLGTDGETQYF
cdr3_nt: TGCGCCAGCAGCTTGGGGACAGACGGGGAGACCCAGTACTTC
d_call: NA
clone_size: NA
v_call: TRBV5-1
j_call: TRBJ2-5
cdr3_length: 14